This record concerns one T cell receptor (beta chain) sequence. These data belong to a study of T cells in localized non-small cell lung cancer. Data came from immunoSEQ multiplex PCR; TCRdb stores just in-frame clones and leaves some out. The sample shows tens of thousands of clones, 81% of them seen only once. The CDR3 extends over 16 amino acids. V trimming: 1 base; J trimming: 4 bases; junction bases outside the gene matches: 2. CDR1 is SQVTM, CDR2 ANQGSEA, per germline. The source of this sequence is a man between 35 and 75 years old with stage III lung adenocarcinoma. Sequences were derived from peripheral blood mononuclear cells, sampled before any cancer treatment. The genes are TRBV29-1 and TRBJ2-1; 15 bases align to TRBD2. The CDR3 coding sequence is TGCAGCGTTGAAGGGACTAGCGGGGGGGTTTACAATGAGCAGTTCTTC. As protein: CSVEGTSGGVYNEQFF.